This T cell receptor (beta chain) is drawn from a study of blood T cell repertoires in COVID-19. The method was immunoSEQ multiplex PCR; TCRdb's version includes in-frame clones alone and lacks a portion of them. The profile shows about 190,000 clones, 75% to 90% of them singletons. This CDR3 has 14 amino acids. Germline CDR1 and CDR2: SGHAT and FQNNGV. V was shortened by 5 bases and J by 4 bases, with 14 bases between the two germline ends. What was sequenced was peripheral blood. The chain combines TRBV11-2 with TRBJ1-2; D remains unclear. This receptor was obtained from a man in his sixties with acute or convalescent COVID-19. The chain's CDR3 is CASSPLGGPYGYTF. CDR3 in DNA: TGTGCCAGCAGCCCTCTCGGCGGGCCCTATGGCTACACCTTC.